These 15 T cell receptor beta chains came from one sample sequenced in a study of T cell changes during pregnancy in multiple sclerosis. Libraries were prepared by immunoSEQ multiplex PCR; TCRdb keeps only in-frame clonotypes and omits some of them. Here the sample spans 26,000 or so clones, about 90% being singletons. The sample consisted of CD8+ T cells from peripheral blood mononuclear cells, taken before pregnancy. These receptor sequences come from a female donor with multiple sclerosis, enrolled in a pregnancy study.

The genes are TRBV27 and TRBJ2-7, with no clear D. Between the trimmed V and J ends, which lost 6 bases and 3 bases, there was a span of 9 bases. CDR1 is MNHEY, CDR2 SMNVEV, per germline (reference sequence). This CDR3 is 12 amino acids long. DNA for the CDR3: TGTGCCAGCAGGGGCTTAGACTACGAGCAGTACTTC. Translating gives CASRGLDYEQYF.

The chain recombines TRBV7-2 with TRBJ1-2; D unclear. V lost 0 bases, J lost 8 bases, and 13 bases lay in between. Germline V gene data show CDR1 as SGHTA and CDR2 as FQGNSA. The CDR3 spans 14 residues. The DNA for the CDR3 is TGTGCCAGCAGCTTAGCGTCGGCCGCGGGAGGCTACACCTTC. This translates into CASSLASAAGGYTF.

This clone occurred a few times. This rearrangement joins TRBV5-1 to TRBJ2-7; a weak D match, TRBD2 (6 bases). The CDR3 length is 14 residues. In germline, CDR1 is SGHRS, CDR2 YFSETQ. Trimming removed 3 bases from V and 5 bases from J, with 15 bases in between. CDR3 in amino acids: CASSSWDSNHEQYF. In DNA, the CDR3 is TGCGCCAGCAGCTCCTGGGACTCAAACCACGAGCAGTACTTC. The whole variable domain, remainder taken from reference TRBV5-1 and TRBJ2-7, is KAGVTQTPRYLIKTRGQQVTLSCSPISGHRSVSWYQQTPGQGLQFLFEYFSETQRNKGNFPGRFSGRQFSNSRSEMNVSTLELGDSALYLCASSSWDSNHEQYFGPGTRLTVT.

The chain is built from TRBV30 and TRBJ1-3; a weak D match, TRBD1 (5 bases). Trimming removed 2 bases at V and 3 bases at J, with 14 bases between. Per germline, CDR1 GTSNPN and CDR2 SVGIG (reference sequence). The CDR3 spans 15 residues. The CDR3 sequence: CAWSPGHKFGNTIYF. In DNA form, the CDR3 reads TGTGCCTGGAGTCCCGGACATAAATTTGGAAACACCATATATTTT.

DNA for the CDR3: TGCGCCAGCAGCCAAGATTGGGGGCTAGGGGTCGAGCAGTACTTC. Its translation: CASSQDWGLGVEQYF. J is TRBJ2-7 and V is TRBV4-3; possible D gene TRBD1, 6 bases. This CDR3 has 15 amino acids. Germline V lookup: CDR1 LGHNA, CDR2 YSLEER. V shed 0 bases and J shed 6 bases, with 15 bases lying between them.

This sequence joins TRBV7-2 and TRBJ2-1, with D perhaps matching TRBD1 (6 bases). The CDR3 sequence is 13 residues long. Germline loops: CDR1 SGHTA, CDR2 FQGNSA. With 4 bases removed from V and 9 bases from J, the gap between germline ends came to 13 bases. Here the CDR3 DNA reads TGTGCCAGCAGCTACAACAGGGAAACTGAGCAGTTCTTC. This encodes CASSYNRETEQFF.

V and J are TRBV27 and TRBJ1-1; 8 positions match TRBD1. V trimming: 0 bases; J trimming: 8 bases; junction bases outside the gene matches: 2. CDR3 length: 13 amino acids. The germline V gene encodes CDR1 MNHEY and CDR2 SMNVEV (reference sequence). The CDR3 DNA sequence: TGTGCCAGCAGTTTATCCGGGGACAGGGAAGCTTTCTTT. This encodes CASSLSGDREAFF.

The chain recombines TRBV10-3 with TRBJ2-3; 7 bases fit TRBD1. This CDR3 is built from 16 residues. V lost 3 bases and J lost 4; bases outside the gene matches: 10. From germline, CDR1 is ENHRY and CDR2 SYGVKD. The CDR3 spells CAISDPGQARADTQYF. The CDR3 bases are TGTGCCATCAGTGATCCCGGACAGGCAAGGGCAGATACGCAGTATTTT.

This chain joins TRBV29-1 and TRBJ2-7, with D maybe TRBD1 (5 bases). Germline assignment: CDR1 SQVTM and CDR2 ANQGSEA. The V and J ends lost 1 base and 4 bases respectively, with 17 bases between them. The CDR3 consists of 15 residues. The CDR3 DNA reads TGCAGCGTTGAAGGTATGGGATCAGGGAATTACGAGCAGTACTTC. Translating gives CSVEGMGSGNYEQYF.

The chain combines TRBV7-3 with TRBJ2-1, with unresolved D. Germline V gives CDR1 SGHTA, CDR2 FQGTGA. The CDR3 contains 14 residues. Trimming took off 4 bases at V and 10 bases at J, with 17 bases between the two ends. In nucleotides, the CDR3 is TGTGCCAGCAGCTCTTCGGGTGGTGTCGAGGAGCAGTTCTTC. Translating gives CASSSSGGVEEQFF.

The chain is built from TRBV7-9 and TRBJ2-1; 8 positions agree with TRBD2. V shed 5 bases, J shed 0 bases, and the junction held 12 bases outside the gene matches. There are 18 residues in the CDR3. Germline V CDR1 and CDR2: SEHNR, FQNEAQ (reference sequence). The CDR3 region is CASSPQTREGPSYNEQFF. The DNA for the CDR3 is TGTGCCAGCAGCCCACAAACCCGGGAGGGCCCCTCCTACAATGAGCAGTTCTTC.

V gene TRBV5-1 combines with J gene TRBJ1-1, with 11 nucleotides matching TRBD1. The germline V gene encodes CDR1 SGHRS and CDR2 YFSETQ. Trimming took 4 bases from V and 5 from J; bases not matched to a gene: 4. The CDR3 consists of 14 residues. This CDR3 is CASSGDRGWTEAFF. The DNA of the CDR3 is TGCGCCAGCAGCGGGGACAGGGGGTGGACTGAAGCTTTCTTT. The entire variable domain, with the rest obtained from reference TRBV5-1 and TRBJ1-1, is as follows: KAGVTQTPRYLIKTRGQQVTLSCSPISGHRSVSWYQQTPGQGLQFLFEYFSETQRNKGNFPGRFSGRQFSNSRSEMNVSTLELGDSALYLCASSGDRGWTEAFFGQGTRLTVV.

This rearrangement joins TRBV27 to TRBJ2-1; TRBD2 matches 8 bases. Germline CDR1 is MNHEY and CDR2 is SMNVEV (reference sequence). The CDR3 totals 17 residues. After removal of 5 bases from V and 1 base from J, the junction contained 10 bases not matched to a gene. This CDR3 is CASSARGGRLSYNEQFF. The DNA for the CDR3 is TGTGCCAGCAGTGCCCGTGGCGGGAGGTTGTCCTACAATGAGCAGTTCTTC.

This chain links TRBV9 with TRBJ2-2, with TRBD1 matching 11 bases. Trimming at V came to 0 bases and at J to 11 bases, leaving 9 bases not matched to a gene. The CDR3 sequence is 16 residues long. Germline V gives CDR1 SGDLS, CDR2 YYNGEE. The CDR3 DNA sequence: TGTGCCAGCAGCGTAGGCGGACAGGGGGCGTTAGGAGAGCTGTTTTTT. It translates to CASSVGGQGALGELFF.

The CDR3: CASSLAGGGRGETQYF. CDR3 coding DNA: TGTGCCAGCAGCTTGGCCGGGGGGGGGCGAGGAGAGACCCAGTACTTC. The chain carries TRBV5-8 and TRBJ2-5; 8 bases match TRBD2. V shed 0 bases and J 4 bases; nucleotides not matched to a gene: 8. The CDR3 runs 16 residues. Per the germline V gene, CDR1 is SGHTS and CDR2 is YDEGEE.